Presented here are 29 T cell receptor beta chains from one specimen sequenced in a study of T cells in Graves' hyperthyroidism and ophthalmopathy. TCR beta CDR3 regions were amplified from RNA transcripts. HTBI primers were employed in a first-round RT-PCR of the TCR CDR3. TCRdb reprocessed the multiplex PCR reads with MiXCR, giving one entry per CDR3 protein. The table lists roughly 560,000 distinct CDR3 sequences, over 12% of them singletons, with about 4.5% in the top ten. Source material: blood. Receptors were obtained from a woman in her thirties or forties with Graves' ophthalmopathy.

This clonotype was seen ten or more times. A read error may explain this, as a much larger clone is one base away. V usage is TRBV6-2 or TRBV6-3 and J usage is TRBJ1-1; 9 bases are a match to TRBD1. V gave up 4 bases and J gave up 4 bases; unmatched junction bases: 13. CDR3 length: 17 amino acids. Germline lookup yields CDR1 MNHEY and CDR2 SVGEGT. The CDR3, as DNA: TGTGCCAGCAGTTCCCCCGGGACAGGGTTATTGAGCACTGAAGCTTTCTTT. Protein sequence: CASSSPGTGLLSTEAFF.

This clonotype was counted ten times or more. This sequence joins TRBV28 and TRBJ2-5; perhaps TRBD1 as D (5 bases). V dropped 2 bases and J dropped 9 bases, with 16 bases sitting between them. Germline CDR1 and CDR2: MDHEN and SYDVKM. The CDR3 sequence is 14 residues long. CDR3 residues: CASSLQTNQGPQYF. The CDR3 nucleotides read TGTGCCAGCAGTTTACAAACAAATCAGGGTCCCCAGTACTTC.

This clonotype occurred many times. This chain uses TRBV28 with TRBJ1-2; TRBD1 is a possible D gene (6 bases). The CDR3 consists of 16 residues. Trimming stripped 3 bases from V and 1 base from J, with 15 bases between. Germline loops: CDR1 MDHEN, CDR2 SYDVKM. The CDR3 DNA follows: TGTGCCAGCAGTTTCCCGGGACACAACCTTAACTATGGCTACACCTTC. This sequence encodes CASSFPGHNLNYGYTF.

This clonotype has a count of ten or more. The V call is TRBV12-3 or TRBV12-4, the J call TRBJ2-5; D ambiguous. There are 13 residues in the CDR3. V dropped 3 bases and J dropped 2 bases, with 7 bases sitting between them. The CDR3 DNA sequence: TGTGCCAGCAGTTTTTCCCAGCAAGAGACCCAGTACTTC. It specifies CASSFSQQETQYF.

The chain joins TRBV5-4 to TRBJ1-1, with D possibly TRBD1 on 6 matching bases. CDR3 length: 13 residues. Germline CDR1 reads SGHNT; CDR2 reads YYREEE (reference sequence). Deletions cut 10 bases from V and 4 bases from J, with 17 bases between. The DNA of the CDR3 is TGTGCCCGATCTTCAGGGGATGGCACTGAAGCTTTCTTT. Translation: CARSSGDGTEAFF.

There are a few counts of this clonotype. This chain uses TRBV20-1 with TRBJ2-5; tentatively, D is TRBD2 (6 bases). The CDR3 totals 17 residues. CDR1 DFQATT and CDR2 SNEGSKA come from the germline V gene (reference sequence). V lost 0 bases and J 5 bases, leaving 22 bases between the germline ends. CDR3 region: CSARDQTSIFREETQYF. The DNA for the CDR3 is TGCAGTGCTAGAGATCAAACTAGCATATTTAGGGAGGAGACCCAGTACTTC.

This clonotype was observed at least ten times. The gene calls are TRBV15 and TRBJ2-7; TRBD2 is a possible D gene (6 bases). The ends were cut back, 0 bases at V and 7 bases at J, with 16 bases in the middle. From germline, CDR1 is LNHNV and CDR2 YYDKDF (reference sequence). The CDR3 sequence is 15 residues long. CDR3 coding DNA: TGTGCCACCAGCAGAGATTGGCAGATGGGGAGGGAGCAGTACTTC. Translation: CATSRDWQMGREQYF.

This clonotype was seen many times. CDR3 DNA: TGTGCCTGGGGTGAGGAGACCCAGTACTTC. Its translation: CAWGEETQYF. This chain uses TRBV30 with TRBJ2-5; D not certain. Germline lookup yields CDR1 GTSNPN and CDR2 SVGIG (reference sequence). The CDR3 is made up of 10 amino acids. V was trimmed by 5 bases and J by 5 bases, leaving 6 bases between them.

At least ten counts were recorded for this clonotype. V and J are TRBV24-1 and TRBJ1-1, with 7 bases fitting TRBD1. Germline CDR1 reads KGHDR; CDR2 reads SFDVKD. V dropped 4 bases and J dropped 4; count of bases not matched to a gene: 5. The CDR3 covers 14 residues. The CDR3 is CATSESDRATEAFF. As DNA, the CDR3 is TGTGCCACCAGTGAATCCGACAGGGCCACTGAAGCTTTCTTT.

This clonotype has ten or more counts. The rearrangement joins TRBV7-8 to TRBJ2-2; 12 nucleotides line up with TRBD2. The CDR3 runs to 19 residues. The germline V gene encodes CDR1 SGHVS and CDR2 FQNEAQ. J gave up 1 base and V 7 bases, and 13 bases lay outside the gene matches. The CDR3 spells CASTPGGGLAGQNTGELFF. The DNA of the CDR3 is TGTGCCAGCACCCCCGGGGGGGGACTAGCGGGTCAGAACACCGGGGAGCTGTTTTTT.

This clonotype appeared many times. Written as DNA, the CDR3 is TGTGCCAGCAGCCCTGCCGGGACAGGGTTCAACGAGCAGTACTTC. As protein: CASSPAGTGFNEQYF. This chain links TRBV7-2 with TRBJ2-7; 9 bases fit TRBD1. J was trimmed by 5 bases and V by 5 bases; bases with no gene match: 10. The CDR3 loop spans 15 amino acids. Per germline, CDR1 SGHTA and CDR2 FQGNSA. Supplemented by reference TRBV7-2 and TRBJ2-7, the full variable domain reads GAGVSQSPSNKVTEKGKDVELRCDPISGHTALYWYRQSLGQGLEFLIYFQGNSAPDKSGLPSDRFSAERTGGSVSTLTIQRTQQEDSAVYLCASSPAGTGFNEQYFGPGTRLTVT.

In its sample, this clonotype was seen many times. V and J are TRBV7-8 and TRBJ2-7, with D perhaps TRBD1 or TRBD2 (5 bases each). The CDR3 spans 13 residues. The germline V gene has CDR1 SGHVS and CDR2 FQNEAQ. Between the trimmed V and J ends, which lost 5 bases and 4 bases, there was a span of 12 bases. CDR3 coding DNA: TGTGCCAGCAGCCACAGAGAGGGGTACGAGCAGTACTTC. This codes for CASSHREGYEQYF. The variable domain in full, completed from reference TRBV7-8 and TRBJ2-7, reads GAGVSQSPRYKVAKRGQDVALRCDPISGHVSLFWYQQALGQGPEFLTYFQNEAQLDKSGLPSDRFFAERPEGSVSTLKIQRTQQEDSAVYLCASSHREGYEQYFGPGTRLTVT.

This clonotype has just a few counts. V usage is TRBV28 and J usage is TRBJ2-3; no definite D call. V was clipped by 5 bases and J by 5 bases, with 8 bases between them. The germline CDR1 and CDR2 sequences are MDHEN and SYDVKM. This CDR3 region has 12 residues. The CDR3 DNA is TGTGCCAGCAGTCCTAGGGTAGATACGCAGTATTTT. Translating gives CASSPRVDTQYF. Using reference TRBV28 and TRBJ2-3 for the parts outside the CDR3, the full variable domain is DVKVTQSSRYLVKRTGEKVFLECVQDMDHENMFWYRQDPGLGLRLIYFSYDVKMKEKGDIPEGYSVSREKKERFSLILESASTNQTSMYLCASSPRVDTQYFGPGTRLTVL.

This chain's CDR3 is CASSESQYEDWQSYEQYF. The CDR3 DNA is TGTGCCAGCAGTGAATCTCAATATGAAGACTGGCAATCCTACGAGCAGTACTTC. This sequence joins TRBV6-1 and TRBJ2-7, with D hard to call. Per germline, CDR1 MNHNS and CDR2 SASEGT. This CDR3 has 18 residues. The V end was cut by 2 bases, the J end by 1 base, with 21 bases between.

The J gene is TRBJ2-3, the V gene TRBV24-1, with 8 bases identical to TRBD2. The CDR3 contains 16 residues. V trimming: 5 bases; J trimming: 5 bases; junction bases outside the gene matches: 11. CDR1 and CDR2 from the germline V gene are KGHDR and SFDVKD. The CDR3 loop reads CATSAGLAGGKDTQYF. As DNA, the CDR3 is TGTGCCACCAGTGCCGGACTAGCTGGGGGTAAAGATACGCAGTATTTT.

At least ten counts were recorded for this clonotype. CDR3: CASSQTPREGPPEAFF. The CDR3 DNA is TGTGCCAGCAGCCAAACCCCCAGAGAGGGACCCCCTGAAGCTTTCTTT. The rearrangement joins TRBV3-1 to TRBJ1-1; TRBD1 is a possible D gene (5 bases). Trimming took off 2 bases at V and 6 bases at J, with 19 bases between the two ends. The CDR3 sequence is 16 residues long. Per germline, CDR1 LGHDT and CDR2 YNNKEL (reference sequence).

Ten or more counts support this clonotype. The chain carries TRBV7-8 and TRBJ2-5, with D unresolved. Germline V gene sequence: CDR1 SGHVS, CDR2 FQNEAQ. Deletions cut 1 base from V and 1 base from J, with 13 bases between. This CDR3 has 16 residues. The CDR3 DNA is TGTGCCAGCAGCTTAGAGGCCCTCGCGGTCCAAGAGACCCAGTACTTC. As protein: CASSLEALAVQETQYF.

There are many counts of this clonotype. The gene calls are TRBV6-1 and TRBJ2-2, with D possibly being TRBD1 (6 bases). The ends were cut back, 3 bases at V and 7 bases at J, with 18 bases in the middle. The germline CDR1 and CDR2 sequences are MNHNS and SASEGT. The CDR3 has 16 amino acids. This chain's CDR3 is CASSERQTGPLGELFF. Written as DNA, the CDR3 is TGTGCCAGCAGTGAGAGACAGACAGGCCCCCTCGGGGAGCTGTTTTTT.

This clonotype was detected many times. The V and J genes are TRBV6-2 or TRBV6-3 and TRBJ1-2, with D maybe TRBD1 (6 bases). CDR1 and CDR2 from the germline V gene are MNHEY and SVGEGT. CDR3 length equals 15 residues. Trimming removed 5 bases at V and 0 bases at J, with 13 bases between. DNA of the CDR3: TGTGCCAGCAGTACTCGGACAGTAGCTAACTATGGCTACACCTTC. Its protein is CASSTRTVANYGYTF.

In this sample, this clonotype turned up a few times. The gene calls are TRBV5-1 and TRBJ2-1; 14 bases line up with TRBD2. This CDR3 has 16 residues. CDR1 and CDR2 from the germline V gene are SGHRS and YFSETQ. V was clipped by 4 bases and J by 8 bases; unmatched bases: 8. The CDR3: CASSASGLAGADEQFF. CDR3 in DNA: TGCGCCAGCAGCGCGTCGGGACTAGCGGGAGCTGATGAGCAGTTCTTC.

This clonotype has only one observation. This rearrangement joins TRBV27 to TRBJ2-7; 10 positions agree with TRBD1. Unmatched junction bases numbered 14, after V lost 6 bases and J lost 6 bases. This CDR3 has 16 amino acids. Germline CDR1 MNHEY, CDR2 SMNVEV (reference sequence). The CDR3 is CASRRTGTGVPSEQYF. CDR3 coding DNA: TGTGCCAGCAGGAGGACCGGGACAGGGGTTCCCTCCGAGCAGTACTTC.

The DNA for the CDR3 is TGTGCCAGCAGGCTTGGGGACACTGGGGCCAACGTCCTGACTTTC. It encodes CASRLGDTGANVLTF. V is TRBV2 and J is TRBJ2-6; D perhaps matches TRBD1 (6 bases). This CDR3 spans 15 amino acids. From germline, CDR1 is SNHLY and CDR2 FYNNEI. V was shortened by 6 bases and J by 2 bases, with 11 bases between the two germline ends.

The table lists this clonotype with many counts. This chain links TRBV6-1 with TRBJ2-5; no clear D. Germline loops: CDR1 MNHNS, CDR2 SASEGT. V was trimmed by 6 bases and J by 9 bases, leaving 14 bases between them. CDR3 size: 12 residues. The CDR3 nucleotides read TGTGCCAGCAGCACCACCAGTCAGGCCCAGTACTTC. Its protein product is CASSTTSQAQYF.

V usage is TRBV7-8 and J usage is TRBJ2-7; 9 bases agree with TRBD1. Trimming at V came to 5 bases and at J to 5 bases, leaving 10 bases not matched to a gene. The CDR3 extends over 15 amino acids. Germline loops: CDR1 SGHVS, CDR2 FQNEAQ. CDR3: CASSPWGTGQDEQYF. The CDR3 DNA follows: TGTGCCAGCAGCCCATGGGGGACAGGGCAGGACGAGCAGTACTTC. The whole variable domain, filled in from reference TRBV7-8 and TRBJ2-7, reads GAGVSQSPRYKVAKRGQDVALRCDPISGHVSLFWYQQALGQGPEFLTYFQNEAQLDKSGLPSDRFFAERPEGSVSTLKIQRTQQEDSAVYLCASSPWGTGQDEQYFGPGTRLTVT.

This clonotype was counted many times. The chain joins TRBV30 to TRBJ2-7; no reliable D call. Germline loops: CDR1 GTSNPN, CDR2 SVGIG (reference sequence). Trimming shortened V by 0 bases and J by 4 bases, and 13 bases separated the two germline ends. CDR3 size: 14 residues. In DNA form, the CDR3 reads TGTGCCTGGAGTGTACCCAATGGAAATTACGAGCAGTACTTC. Its translation is CAWSVPNGNYEQYF.

This clonotype appeared many times. The chain has TRBV14 and TRBJ1-2; no firm D call. Trimming removed 2 bases at V and 7 bases at J, with 14 bases between. CDR3 length: 14 residues. The V gene's germline CDR1 is SGHDN and CDR2 FVKESK. CDR3 in DNA: TGTGCCAGCAGCCAATTCCCACTGAGGGCTGGCTACACCTTC. Translation: CASSQFPLRAGYTF.

This clonotype was seen at least ten times. The CDR3 here is CASSFASGSSLTGELFF. The CDR3 DNA is TGTGCCAGCAGTTTCGCTAGCGGGAGTTCCCTCACCGGGGAGCTGTTTTTT. The chain is built from TRBV12-3 or TRBV12-4 and TRBJ2-2; 10 bases match TRBD2. After removal of 3 bases from V and 4 bases from J, the junction contained 8 bases not matched to a gene. The CDR3 is 17 residues long.

Many counts were recorded for this clonotype. J is TRBJ2-7 and V is TRBV20-1; D possibly matches TRBD1 or TRBD2 (5 bases each). Germline CDR1 DFQATT, CDR2 SNEGSKA (reference sequence). This CDR3 region has 14 residues. V dropped 5 bases and J dropped 2 bases, with 16 bases sitting between them. DNA for the CDR3: TGCAGTGCTGGGTGGGGCGGGCCAACCTACGAGCAGTACTTC. Its protein product is CSAGWGGPTYEQYF.

The chain links TRBV28 to TRBJ2-7; 9 positions agree with TRBD2. CDR1 is MDHEN and CDR2 is SYDVKM in the germline V gene. The CDR3 consists of 14 residues. The V gene end was trimmed by 5 bases and the J gene end by 6 bases; junction bases not matched to a gene: 8. The CDR3 nucleotides read TGTGCCAGCAGTGCGGGGCTAGCGGGGTTCGAGCAGTACTTC. Encoded protein: CASSAGLAGFEQYF.